This TCR beta chain was recorded in a study of T-cell reconstitution after alpha-beta-depleted transplantation in children. Using unique molecular identifiers, the investigators prepared the TCRbeta library. TCRdb called the PCR reads again in MiXCR, with one record for every CDR3 protein. The sample has 90,000 to 130,000 distinct CDR3 sequences, 9% to 12% seen once. The trim removed 8 bases at V and 4 bases at J, leaving 9 bases unmatched. Germline CDR1 reads SGHRS; CDR2 reads YFSETQ. The CDR3 covers 14 residues. This clonotype was detected many times. The sequence derives from a boy between 2 and 15 years old with acute lymphoblastic leukemia, due to receive a stem cell transplant. Sample: PBMCs, taken before TCRalphabeta/CD19-depleted stem cell transplant. The J gene is TRBJ2-5, the V gene TRBV5-1; the match to TRBD1 covers 9 bases. The DNA for the CDR3 is TGCGCCAGTCGACAGGGGGATATGGGAGAGACCCAGTACTTC. This encodes CASRQGDMGETQYF.